The rows below give T cell receptor beta chains drawn from one sample of a study of T-cell reconstitution after alpha-beta-depleted transplantation in children. TCRdb reprocessed the PCR reads via MiXCR and lists one record per CDR3 protein. The table includes over 85,000 distinct CDR3 sequences, roughly 7.1% detected once. Source: PBMCs, taken before TCRalphabeta/CD19-depleted stem cell transplant. These receptors all come from a boy younger than 10 with acute lymphoblastic leukemia, due to receive a stem cell transplant. Each CDR3 is given with its conserved first and last residue. D genes are given only for firm matches. Clone size is shown for a subset of rows, as once, few, many or a class of expanded clone.

TRBJ1-2	NA	TRBV20-1	NA	CSARDIGRVTFVGYTF	TGCAGTGCTAGAGATATAGGCAGGGTAACATTCGTTGGCTACACCTTC
TRBJ2-1	TRBD2	TRBV20-1	few	CSASPLPGTSGSSYNEQFF	TGCAGTGCTAGCCCCCTTCCCGGGACTAGCGGGAGCTCCTACAATGAGCAGTTCTTC
TRBJ2-5	NA	TRBV2	many	CASSRSPTELQETQYF	TGTGCCAGCAGTCGTTCCCCGACCGAGCTCCAAGAGACCCAGTACTTC
TRBJ2-1	NA	TRBV3-1	NA	CASPHIGLRGNEQFF	TGTGCCAGCCCCCATATCGGCCTCCGGGGCAATGAGCAGTTCTTC
TRBJ2-7	NA	TRBV5-1	few	CASSLAEQAVKYF	TGCGCCAGCAGCTTGGCCGAACAGGCGGTCAAGTACTTC
TRBJ1-1	NA	TRBV29-1	many	CSVGHTEAFF	TGCAGCGTTGGACACACTGAAGCTTTCTTT
TRBJ2-3	TRBD1	TRBV25-1	many	CASSAPGQPFTDTQYF	TGTGCCAGCAGTGCCCCGGGACAGCCTTTCACAGATACGCAGTATTTT
TRBJ1-2	NA	TRBV5-1	NA	CASSANGQGLLDYGYTF	TGCGCCAGCAGCGCAAACGGGCAGGGACTACTTGACTATGGCTACACCTTC
TRBJ2-7	TRBD2	TRBV20-1	NA	CSARGASGDHEQYF	TGCAGTGCTAGAGGGGCTAGCGGGGATCACGAGCAGTACTTC
TRBJ2-1	NA	TRBV7-2	NA	CASSLARWGNRRNEQFF	TGTGCCAGCAGCTTAGCCCGGTGGGGTAACCGCCGCAATGAGCAGTTCTTC
TRBJ1-3	NA	TRBV7-2	NA	CASSLGAGASDTIYF	TGTGCCAGCAGCTTAGGGGCAGGGGCTAGTGACACCATATATTTT
TRBJ2-3	NA	TRBV20-1	many	CSASSPAWGRGDTQYF	TGCAGTGCTAGTAGCCCAGCATGGGGCCGGGGAGATACGCAGTATTTT
TRBJ2-7	NA	TRBV6-5	NA	CASSSRDGTYEQYF	TGTGCCAGCAGTTCCCGGGACGGAACCTACGAGCAGTACTTC
TRBJ1-2	NA	TRBV7-8	NA	CASSQQRWPAGYTF	TGTGCCAGCAGCCAACAAAGGTGGCCCGCTGGCTACACCTTC
TRBJ2-3	NA	TRBV29-1	many	CSVAPTGVGDTQYF	TGCAGCGTTGCCCCTACGGGGGTAGGAGATACGCAGTATTTT
TRBJ2-7	NA	TRBV20-1	few	CSAQDTPYEQYF	TGCAGTGCTCAGGACACCCCCTACGAGCAGTACTTC
TRBJ2-1	NA	TRBV24-1	many	CATSGDGYNEQFF	TGTGCCACCAGTGGTGATGGATACAATGAGCAGTTCTTC
TRBJ1-1	NA	TRBV28	NA	CASSPGGEAFF	TGTGCCAGCAGTCCCGGAGGTGAAGCTTTCTTT
TRBJ1-1	NA	TRBV5-1	few	CASSHRVGSDTEAFF	TGCGCCAGCAGCCACCGGGTGGGGTCAGACACTGAAGCTTTCTTT
TRBJ2-1	NA	TRBV7-2	many	CASKVWGHPYNEQFF	TGTGCCAGCAAGGTGTGGGGCCATCCCTACAATGAGCAGTTCTTC
TRBJ2-1	TRBD2	TRBV9	many	CASSVTSGVNNEQFF	TGTGCCAGCAGCGTTACTAGCGGGGTAAACAATGAGCAGTTCTTC
TRBJ1-5	NA	TRBV6-2/TRBV6-3	few	CVQDSNQPQHF	TGTGTCCAGGATAGCAATCAGCCCCAGCATTTT
TRBJ1-6	TRBD1	TRBV28	many	CASSFIAGQANSPLHF	TGTGCCAGCAGTTTCATAGCGGGACAGGCTAATTCACCCCTCCACTTT
TRBJ1-1	TRBD1	TRBV5-1	many	CASSGKQGAGNTEAFF	TGCGCCAGCAGCGGTAAACAGGGGGCTGGGAACACTGAAGCTTTCTTT
TRBJ1-1	TRBD1	TRBV6-1	few	CASSSGQGARWTEAFF	TGTGCCAGCAGCTCCGGACAGGGGGCGCGGTGGACTGAAGCTTTCTTT
TRBJ1-6	NA	TRBV6-1	many	CASSAGTDNSPLHF	TGTGCCAGCAGTGCCGGGACTGACAATTCACCCCTCCACTTT
TRBJ1-1	NA	TRBV28	many	CASSLYRMNTEAFF	TGTGCCAGCAGTTTATACAGAATGAACACTGAAGCTTTCTTT
TRBJ2-3	NA	TRBV3-1	few	CASSRTRDTQYF	TGTGCCAGCAGCCGGACGCGAGATACGCAGTATTTT
TRBJ1-5	NA	TRBV6-5	few	CASRRKGQPQHF	TGTGCCAGCAGGCGTAAGGGTCAGCCCCAGCATTTT
TRBJ2-5	NA	TRBV2	many	CASSGPHGDTQETQYF	TGTGCCAGCAGTGGGCCCCACGGGGACACCCAAGAGACCCAGTACTTC
TRBJ1-1	NA	TRBV4-3	medium-sized	CASSQDYTELNTEAFF	TGCGCCAGCAGCCAAGATTACACGGAACTGAACACTGAAGCTTTCTTT
TRBJ1-5	NA	TRBV7-8	NA	CASSLEGGSNQPQHF	TGTGCCAGCAGCTTAGAGGGAGGGAGCAATCAGCCCCAGCATTTT
TRBJ1-1	NA	TRBV12-3/TRBV12-4	many	CASSPKVLGTEAFF	TGTGCCAGCAGCCCTAAGGTGTTGGGGACTGAAGCTTTCTTT
TRBJ1-3	TRBD1	TRBV5-1	few	CASSVGQGALSGNTIYF	TGCGCCAGCAGCGTCGGACAGGGCGCTCTCTCTGGAAACACCATATATTTT
TRBJ1-1	NA	TRBV5-4	NA	CASSLSQVMNTEAFF	TGTGCCAGCAGCTTGTCCCAGGTCATGAACACTGAAGCTTTCTTT
TRBJ2-7	TRBD1	TRBV25-1	many	CASSTGQGYEQYF	TGTGCCAGCAGTACGGGACAGGGGTACGAGCAGTACTTC
TRBJ2-7	NA	TRBV29-1	few	CSVVQRVRTTATYEQYF	TGCAGCGTTGTCCAAAGGGTACGGACTACAGCGACCTACGAGCAGTACTTC
TRBJ2-7	NA	TRBV24-1	many	CATSDSFGDRAYEQYF	TGTGCCACCAGTGATTCTTTCGGTGACAGAGCCTACGAGCAGTACTTC
TRBJ2-3	TRBD2	TRBV5-1	NA	CASSPGLAGRTDTQYF	TGCGCCAGCAGCCCGGGACTAGCGGGCCGCACAGATACGCAGTATTTT
TRBJ1-5	TRBD1	TRBV10-3	NA	CAISRDRNQPQHF	TGTGCCATCAGCCGGGACAGAAATCAGCCCCAGCATTTT
TRBJ2-3	TRBD2	TRBV6-2/TRBV6-3	NA	CASSYSTASGLRDTQYF	TGTGCCAGCAGTTACTCGACTGCTAGCGGACTTAGAGATACGCAGTATTTT
TRBJ2-5	NA	TRBV5-1	few	CASSLPAGTQETQYF	TGCGCCAGCAGCCTCCCCGCCGGGACTCAAGAGACCCAGTACTTC
TRBJ2-5	TRBD2	TRBV25-1	NA	CASSRAGGLETQYF	TGTGCCAGCAGCCGAGCGGGGGGTTTGGAGACCCAGTACTTC
TRBJ1-3	NA	TRBV6-1	few	CASSEGRGTGNTIYF	TGTGCCAGCAGTGAAGGTCGGGGGACTGGAAACACCATATATTTT
TRBJ2-5	NA	TRBV4-2	few	CASSPQSPGVGGKTQYF	TGTGCCAGCAGCCCCCAAAGTCCCGGGGTAGGTGGAAAGACCCAGTACTTC
TRBJ2-5	TRBD2	TRBV12-3/TRBV12-4	many	CASSPLAGGQETQYF	TGTGCCAGCAGTCCGCTAGCGGGGGGGCAAGAGACCCAGTACTTC
TRBJ2-3	NA	TRBV4-2	many	CASSQESAGTDTQYF	TGTGCCAGCAGCCAAGAATCAGCGGGCACAGATACGCAGTATTTT
TRBJ2-3	NA	TRBV29-1	NA	CSVDEGSPDTQYF	TGCAGCGTTGACGAGGGGTCTCCGGATACGCAGTATTTT
TRBJ2-2	NA	TRBV4-2	many	CASSQVGGVGELFF	TGTGCCAGCAGCCAAGTAGGGGGGGTCGGGGAGCTGTTTTTT
TRBJ2-1	TRBD2	TRBV4-2	NA	CASSQDRGVSSYYEQFF	TGTGCCAGCAGCCAAGATCGGGGGGTAAGCTCCTACTATGAGCAGTTCTTC
TRBJ1-1	TRBD1	TRBV20-1	many	CSAQSDRGQVTEAFF	TGCAGTGCTCAATCGGACAGGGGGCAGGTCACTGAAGCTTTCTTT
TRBJ2-3	TRBD2	TRBV6-2/TRBV6-3	NA	CASSYSGTRATDTQYF	TGTGCCAGCAGTTACTCCGGGACTAGGGCGACAGATACGCAGTATTTT
TRBJ1-1	NA	TRBV5-6	many	CASSFGNTEAFF	TGTGCCAGCAGCTTCGGCAACACTGAAGCTTTCTTT
TRBJ2-7	NA	TRBV7-8	few	CASSLTTGTYEQYF	TGTGCCAGCAGCTTAACGACAGGTACCTACGAGCAGTACTTC
TRBJ1-1	NA	TRBV6-4	few	CASSPTPENTEAFF	TGTGCCAGCAGTCCAACCCCAGAGAACACTGAAGCTTTCTTT
TRBJ2-1	TRBD1	TRBV7-8	many	CASSSRTGKNYNEQFF	TGTGCCAGCAGCTCGCGGACAGGGAAAAACTACAATGAGCAGTTCTTC
TRBJ2-2	NA	TRBV7-6	many	CASSNTGYTGELFF	TGTGCCAGCAGCAATACAGGATACACCGGGGAGCTGTTTTTT
TRBJ1-1	TRBD1	TRBV5-6	many	CASSWRGRGPTEAFF	TGTGCCAGCAGCTGGCGCGGCAGGGGGCCAACTGAAGCTTTCTTT
TRBJ2-1	TRBD2	TRBV7-9	NA	CASRQTSGGTNEQFF	TGTGCCAGCAGGCAAACTAGCGGGGGGACCAATGAGCAGTTCTTC
TRBJ2-1	NA	TRBV10-3	many	CAISEGPGERYNEQFF	TGTGCCATCAGTGAGGGGCCGGGGGAGCGCTACAATGAGCAGTTCTTC